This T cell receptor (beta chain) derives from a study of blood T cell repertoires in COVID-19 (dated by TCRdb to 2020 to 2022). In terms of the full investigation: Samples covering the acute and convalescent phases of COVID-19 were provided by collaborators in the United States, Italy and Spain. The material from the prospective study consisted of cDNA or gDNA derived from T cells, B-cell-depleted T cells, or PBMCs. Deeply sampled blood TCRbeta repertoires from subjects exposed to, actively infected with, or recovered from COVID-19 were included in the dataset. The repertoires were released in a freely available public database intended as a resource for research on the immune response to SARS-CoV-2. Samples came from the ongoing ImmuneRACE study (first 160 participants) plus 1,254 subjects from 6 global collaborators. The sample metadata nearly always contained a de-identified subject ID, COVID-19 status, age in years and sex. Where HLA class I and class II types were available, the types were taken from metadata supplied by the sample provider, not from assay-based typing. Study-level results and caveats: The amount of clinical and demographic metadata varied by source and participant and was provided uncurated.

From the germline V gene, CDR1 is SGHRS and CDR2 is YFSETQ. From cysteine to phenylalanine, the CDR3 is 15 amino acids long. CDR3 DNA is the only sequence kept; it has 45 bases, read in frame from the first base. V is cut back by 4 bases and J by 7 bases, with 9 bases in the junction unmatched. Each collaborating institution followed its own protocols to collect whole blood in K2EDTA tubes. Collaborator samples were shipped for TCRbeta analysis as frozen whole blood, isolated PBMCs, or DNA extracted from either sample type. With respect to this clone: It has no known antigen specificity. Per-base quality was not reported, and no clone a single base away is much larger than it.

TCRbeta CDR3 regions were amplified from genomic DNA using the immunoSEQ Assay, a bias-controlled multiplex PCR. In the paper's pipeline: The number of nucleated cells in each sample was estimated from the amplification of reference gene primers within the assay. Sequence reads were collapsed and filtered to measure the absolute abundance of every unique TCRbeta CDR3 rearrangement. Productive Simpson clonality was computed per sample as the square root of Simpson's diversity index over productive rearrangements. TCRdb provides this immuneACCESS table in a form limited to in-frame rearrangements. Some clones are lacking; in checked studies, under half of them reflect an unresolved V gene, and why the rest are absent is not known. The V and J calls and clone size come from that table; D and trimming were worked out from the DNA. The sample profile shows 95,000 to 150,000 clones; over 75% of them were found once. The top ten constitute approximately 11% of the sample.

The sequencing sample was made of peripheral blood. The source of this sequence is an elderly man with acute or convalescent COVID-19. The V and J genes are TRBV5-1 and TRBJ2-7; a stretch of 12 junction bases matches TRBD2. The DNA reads TGCGCCAGCAGCATCTCCGGGACTAGCGGGCAAGAGCAGTACTTC. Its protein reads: CASSISGTSGQEQYF. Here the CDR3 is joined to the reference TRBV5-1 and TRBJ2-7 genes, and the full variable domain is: KAGVTQTPRYLIKTRGQQVTLSCSPISGHRSVSWYQQTPGQGLQFLFEYFSETQRNKGNFPGRFSGRQFSNSRSEMNVSTLELGDSALYLCASSISGTSGQEQYFGPGTRLTVT.